This T cell receptor (beta chain) emerged from a study of blood T cells in healthy people across ages. General study findings and limits: Researchers deemed the diversity estimates from one million T cells underestimates. A roughly linear fall in TCR beta diversity per million T cells was seen with increasing age. Versus aged donors, long-lived donors had higher diversity and more naive CD4+ cells.

This CDR3 comprises 14 residues. V was cut by 6 bases and J by 4 bases, with 15 bases left in between. Germline V lookup: CDR1 SNHLY, CDR2 FYNNEI. A few counts support this clonotype. What it binds is not known. Primers used in a second PCR of about 6 to 11 cycles were a sample-barcoded 5' primer and a J-beta primer mix. TCRdb fed the 5' RACE reads into MiXCR, producing one record per CDR3 protein. Among about 640,000 distinct CDR3 sequences listed, roughly 53% were seen once. V and J are TRBV2 and TRBJ1-2; D is possibly TRBD1 (5 bases). Sequenced: blood. The clonotype comes from a man in his 60s in good health. The CDR3 region has the DNA TGTGCCAGCAGGCGGGACGGCTCTATCTATGGCTACACCTTC. The encoded protein is CASRRDGSIYGYTF.